The rows below give T cell receptor beta chains drawn from one sample of a study of blood T cell repertoires in COVID-19. The method was immunoSEQ multiplex PCR; TCRdb's version includes in-frame clones alone and lacks a portion of them. Of about 300,000 clones listed, more than 70% are singletons. Material for sequencing was peripheral blood. The receptors shown here come from a woman in her 50s with acute or convalescent COVID-19. Each CDR3 is given without its conserved first and last residue. The D gene is left open where the match is weak.

j_gene	d_gene	v_gene	CDR3aa
TRBJ2-1	.	TRBV6-5	ASNRQGGVNEQF
TRBJ2-3	.	TRBV4-3	ASSHFNFGEWDTQY
TRBJ1-2	TRBD1	TRBV29-1	SVEKGAGGYT
TRBJ2-7	TRBD2	TRBV29-1	SVGLVAGYEQY
TRBJ2-3	TRBD2	TRBV7-9	ASSLAGLAERQY
TRBJ2-2	TRBD2	TRBV24-1	ATSDPTGTSGIGTGELF
TRBJ1-2	.	TRBV5-8	ASRGDYGYGYT
TRBJ2-1	.	TRBV3-1/TRBV3-2	ASSHGGTAGQF
TRBJ2-7	.	TRBV5-1	ASSPGSHLYEQY
TRBJ1-4	.	TRBV18	ASSPGLNEKLF
TRBJ2-1	TRBD2	TRBV19	ASTPPVVAGGYGYNEQF
TRBJ1-2	TRBD1	TRBV5-1	ASSTPGQGARYGYT
TRBJ2-7	TRBD1	TRBV19	ASSLGTGISEQY
TRBJ2-2	TRBD2	TRBV11-1	ASSPGSGSGTGELF
TRBJ2-7	TRBD1	TRBV28	ASSPGGSLTYEQY
TRBJ2-7	.	TRBV6-5	ASIIDTYEQY
TRBJ1-4	.	TRBV28	ASSLLGAINEKLF
TRBJ2-7	.	TRBV13	ASSLRDGRYEQY